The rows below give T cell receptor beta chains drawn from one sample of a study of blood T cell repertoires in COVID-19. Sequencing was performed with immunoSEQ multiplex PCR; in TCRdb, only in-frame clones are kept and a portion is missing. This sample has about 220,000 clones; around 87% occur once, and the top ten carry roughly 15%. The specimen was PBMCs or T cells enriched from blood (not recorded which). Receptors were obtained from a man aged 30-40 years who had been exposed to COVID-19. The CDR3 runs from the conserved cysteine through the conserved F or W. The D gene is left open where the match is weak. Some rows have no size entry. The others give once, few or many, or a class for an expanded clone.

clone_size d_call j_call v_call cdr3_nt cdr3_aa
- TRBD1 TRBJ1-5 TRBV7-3 TGTGCCAGCAGCCCCACAGGGGACCAGCCCCAGCATTTT CASSPTGDQPQHF
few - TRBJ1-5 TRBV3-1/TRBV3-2 TGTGCCAGCAGCCAAGATCCCGGGCAGCCCCAGCATTTT CASSQDPGQPQHF
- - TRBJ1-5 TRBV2 TGTGCCAGCAGTGAGCGGCAGGGAAAAAATCAGCCCCAGCATTTT CASSERQGKNQPQHF
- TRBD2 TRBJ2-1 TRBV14 TGTGCCAGCAGCACATCGGGACTAGCTGGGAATGAGCAGTTCTTC CASSTSGLAGNEQFF
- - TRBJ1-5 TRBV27 TGTGCCAGCAGCAGTTGGAGCAATCAGCCCCAGCATTTT CASSSWSNQPQHF
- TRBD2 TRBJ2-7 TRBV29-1 TGCAGCGTTGAAGGCGGGACTAGCGGGGGGGCTTCCTACGAGCAGTACTTC CSVEGGTSGGASYEQYF
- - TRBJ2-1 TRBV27 TGTGCCAGCAGTTTAGGAGGGCCTGACAATGAGCAGTTCTTC CASSLGGPDNEQFF
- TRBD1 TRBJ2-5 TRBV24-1 TGTGCCACCAGTGACGGGGACAGGGAGGAGACCCAGTACTTC CATSDGDREETQYF
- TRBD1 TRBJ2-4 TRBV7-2 TGTGCCAGCAGCGGCGGTCCCGGGACAGGGAGGAACATTCAGTACTTC CASSGGPGTGRNIQYF
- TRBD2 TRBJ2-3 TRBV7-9 TGTGCCAGCAGCTTTAAACTAGCGGGGGCCACAGATACGCAGTATTTT CASSFKLAGATDTQYF
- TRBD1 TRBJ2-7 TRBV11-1 TGTGCCAGCAGCCCTCGACAGGGATCCTACGAGCAGTACTTC CASSPRQGSYEQYF
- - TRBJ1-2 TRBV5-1 TGCGCCAGCAGCTTGGGCCCACTAGGGAGAACCACTAACTATGGCTACACCTTC CASSLGPLGRTTNYGYTF
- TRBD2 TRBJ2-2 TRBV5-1 TGCGCCAGCAGCCCCACTAGCGGGGGAAACACCGGGGAGCTGTTTTTT CASSPTSGGNTGELFF
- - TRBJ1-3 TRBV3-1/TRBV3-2 TGTGCCAGCAGCCAAGGGCCGGGAAACACCATATATTTT CASSQGPGNTIYF
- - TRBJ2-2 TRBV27 TGTGCCAGCAGTTTGAGGACGAACACCGGGGAGCTGTTTTTT CASSLRTNTGELFF
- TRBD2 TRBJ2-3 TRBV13 TGTGCCAGCAATCCCCCCGGGGGGGTCGATACGCAGTATTTT CASNPPGGVDTQYF
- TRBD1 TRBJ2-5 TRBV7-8 TGTGCCAGCAGCCCAGATGGACAGGGCCGGCTCTGGGAGACCCAGTACTTC CASSPDGQGRLWETQYF
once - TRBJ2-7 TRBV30 TGTGCCTGGAAACGCGGAGTGCTGGATCACGAGCAGTACTTC CAWKRGVLDHEQYF
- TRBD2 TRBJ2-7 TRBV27 TGTGCCACCAAAGGACTAGCGGGGGCCAGCTACGAGCAGTACTTC CATKGLAGASYEQYF
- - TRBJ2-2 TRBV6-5 TGTGCCAGCAGTTACCCGAGTCCCGGGGAGCTGTTTTTT CASSYPSPGELFF
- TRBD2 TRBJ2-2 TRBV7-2 TGTGCCAGCAGCTGGGACTACCTCTCCCGGGAGCTGTTTTTT CASSWDYLSRELFF
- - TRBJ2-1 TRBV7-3 TGTGCCAGCAGCTTAAAGGCTAGCGGTACAGGGGAGCAGTTCTTC CASSLKASGTGEQFF
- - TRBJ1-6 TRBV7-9 TGTGCCAGCAGAGGCGGGGATAATTCACCCCTCCACTTT CASRGGDNSPLHF
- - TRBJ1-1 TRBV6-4 TGTGCCAGCAGTGCGGGACAGAACACTGAAGCTTTCTTT CASSAGQNTEAFF
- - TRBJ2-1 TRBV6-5 TGTGCCAGCACCCCGGGGCCGGAGGGATACAATGAGCAGTTCTTC CASTPGPEGYNEQFF
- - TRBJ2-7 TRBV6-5 TGTGCCAGCAGTTACGTTGGCGGCGAGCAGTACTTC CASSYVGGEQYF
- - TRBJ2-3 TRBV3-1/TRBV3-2 TGTGCCAGCAGCGAAGACCAGGTCGGGCAGGGGACAGATACGCAGTATTTT CASSEDQVGQGTDTQYF
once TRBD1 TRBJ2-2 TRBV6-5 TGTGCCAGCAGGACAGGGGCGAACACCGGGGAGCTGTTTTTT CASRTGANTGELFF
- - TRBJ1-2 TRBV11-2 TGTGCCAGCAGCTTAACAGGATTTGATGGCTACACCTTC CASSLTGFDGYTF